This entry lists 23 T cell receptor beta chains sequenced from one sample in a study of cytomegalovirus exposure and HLA in healthy donors (dated by TCRdb to the late 2010s). Receptors were amplified or captured by the immunoSEQ multiplex PCR assay. For the multiplex PCR, a mixture combining 60 forward primers for TCR Vbeta segments and 13 reverse primers for TCR Jbeta segments was used. Not all clones reach the TCRdb copy of this immuneACCESS table, which keeps in-frame sequences only. Checked studies attribute under half of the gap to unresolved V genes and leave the rest unexplained. Present in this sample are about 190,000 clones, approximately 81% of which were seen just once. Clones ranked in the top ten supply roughly 2.1% of the sample. Sequences were obtained from PBMCs. The receptor source for this set is a woman younger than 35 in good health and CMV-seropositive.

The chain uses TRBV30 and TRBJ2-6, with D possibly matching TRBD1 (5 bases). The V gene lost 2 bases and the J gene lost 1 base, with 12 bases spanning the gap. This CDR3 region has 16 residues. Looked up from germline, CDR1 is GTSNPN and CDR2 is SVGIG (reference sequence). The CDR3 sequence: CAWSRTRQSGANVLTF. In DNA, the CDR3 is TGTGCCTGGAGTCGAACCCGACAGTCTGGGGCCAACGTCCTGACTTTC.

This rearrangement joins TRBV6-5 to TRBJ1-2; 7 bases are shared with TRBD1. J was trimmed by 2 bases and V by 7 bases; bases with no gene match: 4. CDR3 length equals 13 residues. CDR1 and CDR2 (germline): MNHEY, SVGAGI. The CDR3 DNA reads as TGTGCCAGCATCGGGGGACAGAACTATGGCTACACCTTC. This gives the protein CASIGGQNYGYTF.

The chain is built from TRBV5-4 and TRBJ2-5; D may be TRBD2 (5 bases). The J call is in doubt because the DNA end fits TRBJ2-7 better. Germline assignment: CDR1 SGHNT and CDR2 YYREEE (reference sequence). The CDR3 has 14 amino acids. This CDR3 reads CASSPTSRGNEQYF. Here the CDR3 DNA reads TGTGCCAGCAGCCCCACCTCCCGGGGAAACGAGCAGTACTTC.

Comments on this clone: Sequence at one end of the junction differs from germline and may be a read error. This chain connects TRBV5-4 to TRBJ2-6; D is perhaps TRBD2 (7 bases). CDR1 is SGHNT, CDR2 YYREEE, per germline (reference sequence). The CDR3 is 16 amino acids. The CDR3: CASSWGGRAGANGLTF. The DNA for the CDR3 is TGTGCCAGCAGCTGGGGGGGCCGGGCTGGGGCCAACGGCCTGACTTTC. The variable domain in full, with the rest retrieved from reference TRBV5-4 and TRBJ2-6, is ETGVTQSPTHLIKTRGQQVTLRCSSQSGHNTVSWYQQALGQGPQFIFQYYREEENGRGNFPPRFSGLQFPNYSSELNVNALELDDSALYLCASSWGGRAGANGLTFGAGSRLTVL.

The chain couples TRBV4-1 to TRBJ2-3; TRBD2 agrees at 15 bases. The CDR3 sequence is 20 residues long. V was pared by 1 base and J by 4 bases, with 12 bases of the junction left unmatched. In germline, CDR1 is MGHRA, CDR2 YSYEKL. DNA of the CDR3: TGCGCCAGCAGCCAAGTAAGGGGGACTAGCGGGGGGCTTTGGGCAGATACGCAGTATTTT. Its protein product is CASSQVRGTSGGLWADTQYF.

This rearrangement joins TRBV7-9 to TRBJ1-4; 9 bases align to TRBD1. The CDR3 has 14 residues. The junction had 6 bases not matched to a gene; V was cut back by 5 bases and J by 8 bases. In germline, CDR1 is SEHNR, CDR2 FQNEAQ (reference sequence). CDR3 in amino acids: CASSEQGAKEKLFF. The CDR3 DNA reads TGTGCCAGCAGCGAACAGGGGGCAAAGGAAAAACTGTTTTTT.

The chain is built from TRBV6-6 and TRBJ2-2; D uncertain. With 6 bases removed from V and 6 bases from J, the gap between germline ends came to 11 bases. The CDR3 is 13 residues long. From germline, CDR1 is MNHNY and CDR2 SVGAGI (reference sequence). CDR3 sequence: CASSLSVAGELFF. CDR3 nucleotides: TGTGCCAGCAGCCTCAGCGTCGCCGGGGAGCTGTTTTTT.

The J gene is TRBJ1-2, the V gene TRBV5-1; possible D gene TRBD1, 6 bases. Trimming removed 0 bases at V and 6 bases at J, with 9 bases between. Per the germline V gene, CDR1 is SGHRS and CDR2 is YFSETQ. This CDR3 spans 13 amino acids. CDR3 nucleotide sequence: TGCGCCAGCAGCTTGGAGGGGGTTGATGGCTACACCTTC. It yields the protein CASSLEGVDGYTF.

The sample holds one count of this clone. The V call is TRBV28, the J call TRBJ1-5; D uncertain. Trimming left V 3 bases short and J 6 bases short, with 6 bases between. The CDR3 has 12 residues. The germline CDR1 and CDR2 sequences are MDHEN and SYDVKM. CDR3 nucleotide sequence: TGTGCCAGCAGTTTTTCTCCTCAGCCCCAGCATTTT. This codes for CASSFSPQPQHF.

This rearrangement joins TRBV15 to TRBJ2-7, with D tentatively TRBD1 (6 bases). This CDR3 has 13 amino acids. Looked up from germline, CDR1 is LNHNV and CDR2 is YYDKDF (reference sequence). Trimming cost V 1 base and J 9 bases, with 13 bases left between them. CDR3 sequence: CATSRVERGWQYV. CDR3 DNA: TGTGCCACCAGCAGAGTGGAGAGGGGGTGGCAGTACGTC.

The chain links TRBV9 to TRBJ2-2; D might be TRBD1 (5 bases). Germline V CDR1 and CDR2: SGDLS, YYNGEE. Trimming took off 4 bases at V and 4 bases at J, with 20 bases between the two ends. The CDR3 has 17 residues. The CDR3 protein is CASSPPLAGGATGELFF. The CDR3 DNA sequence: TGTGCCAGCAGCCCTCCTTTAGCAGGTGGGGCCACCGGGGAGCTGTTTTTT. The whole variable domain, remainder taken from reference TRBV9 and TRBJ2-2, is DSGVTQTPKHLITATGQRVTLRCSPRSGDLSVYWYQQSLDQGLQFLIQYYNGEERAKGNILERFSAQQFPDLHSELNLSSLELGDSALYFCASSPPLAGGATGELFFGEGSRLTVL.

The J gene is TRBJ2-5, the V gene TRBV5-1; D may be TRBD2 (6 bases). The CDR3 covers 15 residues. The V end lost 3 bases, the J end lost 5 bases, and 17 bases lay between the germline ends. Germline CDR1 reads SGHRS; CDR2 reads YFSETQ. In nucleotides, the CDR3 is TGCGCCAGCAGCTCCGGGACTGGGCTAACGGAGACCCAGTACTTC. It yields the protein CASSSGTGLTETQYF. Together with reference TRBV5-1 and TRBJ2-5, the CDR3 gives the full variable domain: KAGVTQTPRYLIKTRGQQVTLSCSPISGHRSVSWYQQTPGQGLQFLFEYFSETQRNKGNFPGRFSGRQFSNSRSEMNVSTLELGDSALYLCASSSGTGLTETQYFGPGTRLLVL.

This chain uses TRBV15 with TRBJ1-5; the D is unclear. CDR1 and CDR2 from the germline V gene are LNHNV and YYDKDF (reference sequence). Trimming cost V 0 bases and J 11 bases, with 17 bases left between them. The CDR3 consists of 15 residues. CDR3 in DNA: TGTGCCACCAGCAGAGATCAATCAGGATTAGATGCCCAGCATTTT. This sequence encodes CATSRDQSGLDAQHF.

This clone was detected only once. The gene calls are TRBV11-2 and TRBJ2-5, with 7 bases matching TRBD1. The junction had 5 bases not matched to a gene; V was cut back by 5 bases and J by 5 bases. Germline V gives CDR1 SGHAT, CDR2 FQNNGV. The CDR3 is made up of 13 amino acids. The CDR3 sequence: CASSRDRAETQYF. CDR3 DNA: TGTGCCAGCAGCCGAGACAGGGCGGAGACCCAGTACTTC. The variable domain in full, with the rest retrieved from reference TRBV11-2 and TRBJ2-5, is EAGVAQSPRYKIIEKRQSVAFWCNPISGHATLYWYQQILGQGPKLLIQFQNNGVVDDSQLPKDRFSAERLKGVDSTLKIQPAKLEDSAVYLCASSRDRAETQYFGPGTRLLVL.

The chain couples TRBV6-1 to TRBJ2-1; TRBD2 matches 8 bases. Germline-derived CDR1 and CDR2 are MNHNS and SASEGT. The CDR3 runs 14 residues. The junction had 10 bases not matched to a gene; V was cut back by 10 bases and J by 5 bases. The CDR3 sequence: CANRGGSLNNEQFF. CDR3 DNA: TGTGCCAACCGGGGGGGGTCACTTAACAATGAGCAGTTCTTC.

The V and J genes are TRBV6-1 and TRBJ1-2; perhaps TRBD1 as D (6 bases). The CDR3 runs to 13 residues. Trimming removed 8 bases from V and 7 bases from J, with 17 bases in between. Germline V gene sequence: CDR1 MNHNS, CDR2 SASEGT. CDR3 nucleotide sequence: TGTGCCAGCTACGCAGGGGTAGAGGGTGGCTACACCTTC. Its protein is CASYAGVEGGYTF.

The chain combines TRBV11-1 with TRBJ2-7, with 7 positions matching TRBD1. Germline V CDR1 and CDR2: SGHAT, FQDESV (reference sequence). V shed 2 bases, J shed 7 bases, and the junction held 8 bases outside the gene matches. This CDR3 has 14 residues. The CDR3 reads CASSLRLSTGEQYF. The CDR3 DNA is TGTGCCAGCAGCTTACGGCTTTCGACAGGGGAGCAGTACTTC.

This clone came up a few times. The chain uses TRBV11-2 and TRBJ1-1, with D uncertain. This CDR3 has 12 residues. Germline V gives CDR1 SGHAT, CDR2 FQNNGV. Trimming cost V 5 bases and J 6 bases, with 10 bases left between them. The CDR3 here is CASSLRSPEAFF. The CDR3 DNA is TGTGCCAGCAGCCTACGGTCTCCTGAAGCTTTCTTT.

The chain joins TRBV10-2 to TRBJ2-7; the D gene is possibly TRBD2 (5 bases). Between the trimmed V and J ends, which lost 4 bases and 4 bases, there was a span of 17 bases. CDR1 and CDR2 (germline): WSHSY, SAAADI. The CDR3 consists of 15 residues. The CDR3 region has the DNA TGCGCCAGCAGTGTCGCAGCGGCCCTGGATTACGAGCAGTACTTC. Translation: CASSVAAALDYEQYF.

The chain carries TRBV12-5 and TRBJ2-3; D gene ambiguous. V lost 3 bases, J lost 6 bases, and 4 bases lay in between. The V gene's germline CDR1 is LGHNT and CDR2 FRNRAP. There are 11 residues in the CDR3. The CDR3 sequence: CASGFGDTQYF. The CDR3 DNA sequence: TGTGCTAGTGGTTTCGGGGATACGCAGTATTTT.

V is TRBV5-6 and J is TRBJ2-3; D ambiguous. Germline V lookup: CDR1 SGHDT, CDR2 YYEEEE. The CDR3 runs to 13 residues. V lost 4 bases, J lost 8 bases, and 14 bases lay in between. CDR3 DNA sequence: TGTGCCAGCAGCGAGGATATCCTCCTTACGCAGTATTTT. This gives the protein CASSEDILLTQYF.

The chain links TRBV18 to TRBJ1-1; D unresolved. V shed 4 bases and J shed 0 bases, with 6 bases lying between them. Germline V gene data show CDR1 as KGHSH and CDR2 as LQKENI. The CDR3 is made up of 13 amino acids. Written as DNA, the CDR3 is TGTGCCAGCTCACGCACAGTGAACACTGAAGCTTTCTTT. It specifies CASSRTVNTEAFF.

This clone was seen only once. The V call is TRBV11-1, the J call TRBJ1-1; D is ambiguous. CDR1 is SGHAT and CDR2 is FQDESV in the germline V gene (reference sequence). Trimming left V 6 bases short and J 1 base short, with 6 bases between. CDR3 length equals 12 residues. CDR3 amino acids: CASSQWNTEAFF. The DNA for the CDR3 is TGTGCCAGCAGTCAGTGGAACACTGAAGCTTTCTTT.